These 3 T cell receptor beta chains came from one sample sequenced in a study of blood T cell repertoires in COVID-19. Repertoires were generated with immunoSEQ multiplex PCR, while TCRdb's copy carries only in-frame clones and drops some. The repertoire holds some 90,000 clones, 65% to 90% seen once, with roughly a sixth in the top ten. The sequencing sample was made of peripheral blood. Receptors were obtained from a woman aged 80 or older with acute or convalescent COVID-19.

The chain couples TRBV7-9 to TRBJ2-5; 8 bases fit TRBD1. Germline-derived CDR1 and CDR2 are SEHNR and FQNEAQ (reference sequence). The CDR3 is 13 residues long. Unmatched junction bases numbered 6, after V lost 5 bases and J lost 7 bases. This CDR3 is CASSVPGQATQYF. CDR3 DNA sequence: TGTGCCAGCAGCGTCCCGGGACAGGCGACCCAGTACTTC.

This clone was detected only once. Other DNA sequences in this sample translate to the same CDR3. The J gene is TRBJ1-5, the V gene TRBV19, with D maybe TRBD1 (5 bases). V was clipped by 5 bases and J by 4 bases, with 9 bases between them. In germline, CDR1 is LNHDA, CDR2 SQIVND (reference sequence). CDR3 length: 13 amino acids. The CDR3 DNA reads as TGTGCCAGTAGTCGGCAGGGAAATCAGCCCCAGCATTTT. It encodes CASSRQGNQPQHF. Full variable domain (missing parts from reference TRBV19 and TRBJ1-5): DGGITQSPKYLFRKEGQNVTLSCEQNLNHDAMYWYRQDPGQGLRLIYYSQIVNDFQKGDIAEGYSVSREKKESFPLTVTSAQKNPTAFYLCASSRQGNQPQHFGDGTRLSIL.

J is TRBJ1-1 and V is TRBV27; D ambiguous. V lost 2 bases and J lost 0, with 10 bases in between. Germline loops: CDR1 MNHEY, CDR2 SMNVEV (reference sequence). The CDR3 runs to 15 residues. CDR3 nucleotides: TGTGCCAGCAGTTTAGTGGCATCCATGAACACTGAAGCTTTCTTT. Translating it yields CASSLVASMNTEAFF.